The rows below give T cell receptor beta chains drawn from one sample of a study of post-analysis software for immune sequencing data. Each CDR3 protein is one row after TCRdb ran MiXCR on the PCR reads. Found here are around 400,000 distinct CDR3 sequences, approximately 39% of them singletons; the top ten hold 7.6%. Material: blood. These receptors came from a girl aged 2-10 years with multiple sclerosis. Each CDR3 is given with its conserved first and last residue. Each record gives: D gene, J gene, clone size, V gene, CDR3 protein, CDR3 DNA. D genes are given only for firm matches. The size entry is marked missing in some rows and otherwise reads once, few, many or a size class.

-,TRBJ1-6,-,TRBV20-1,CSARTSQGYTLRSPLHF,TGCAGTGCTAGAACCTCACAGGGTTACACCCTACGATCACCCCTCCACTTT
-,TRBJ2-5,many,TRBV10-3,CAISEGQKETQYF,TGTGCCATCAGTGAGGGACAGAAAGAGACCCAGTACTTC
TRBD1,TRBJ2-7,many,TRBV7-2,CASSLGGGQGYEQYF,TGTGCCAGCAGCTTAGGGGGAGGACAGGGCTACGAGCAGTACTTC
-,TRBJ2-7,-,TRBV19,CASTGHSSYEQYF,TGTGCCAGTACGGGACATTCCTCCTACGAGCAGTACTTC
-,TRBJ2-1,-,TRBV4-1,CASSQEAGVGGNEQFF,TGCGCCAGCAGCCAAGAGGCAGGGGTTGGAGGCAATGAGCAGTTCTTC
-,TRBJ1-2,few,TRBV20-1,CSAFTGPGYTF,TGCAGTGCCTTCACAGGGCCTGGCTACACCTTC
TRBD1,TRBJ1-2,-,TRBV7-2,CASSLGDRRFGYTF,TGTGCCAGCAGCTTAGGGGACAGAAGGTTTGGCTACACCTTC
TRBD1,TRBJ1-2,-,TRBV29-1,CSVASGQGYGYTF,TGCAGCGTTGCCTCGGGACAGGGGTACGGCTACACCTTC
-,TRBJ2-4,few,TRBV6-2/TRBV6-3,CASSYSPEAKNIQYF,TGTGCCAGCAGTTACTCGCCAGAAGCCAAAAACATTCAGTACTTC
-,TRBJ2-5,few,TRBV20-1,CSAYQGRTQYF,TGCAGTGCTTACCAGGGGCGGACCCAGTACTTC
-,TRBJ2-5,few,TRBV7-2,CASSLFPETQYF,TGTGCCAGCAGCTTATTCCCGGAGACCCAGTACTTC
-,TRBJ2-7,few,TRBV28,CASSLTAGPGGQYF,TGTGCCAGCAGTTTAACAGCCGGCCCTGGCGGGCAGTACTTC
TRBD2,TRBJ2-1,-,TRBV6-5,CASRLGLASDNEQFF,TGTGCCAGCAGATTGGGACTAGCGTCAGACAATGAGCAGTTCTTC
-,TRBJ2-5,few,TRBV6-5,CASRTVQGRQETQYF,TGTGCCAGCAGGACTGTACAGGGGAGGCAAGAGACCCAGTACTTC
TRBD1,TRBJ2-3,-,TRBV5-6,CASSWGTGPADTQYF,TGTGCCAGCAGCTGGGGGACAGGGCCGGCAGATACGCAGTATTTT
-,TRBJ1-2,-,TRBV6-6,CASSRPGAPNYGYTF,TGTGCCAGCAGTCGCCCGGGGGCACCTAACTATGGCTACACCTTC